Listed below are T cell receptor beta chains from one sample, sequenced in a study of tumor and adjacent non-tumor tissue in lung cancer. TCRdb redid the calling of the multiplex PCR reads with MiXCR, one entry per CDR3 protein. This table has approximately 120,000 distinct CDR3 sequences, roughly two thirds appearing once. Sequencing was carried out using distant non-tumor lung tissue. All receptors come from a man aged 55 to 70 with non-small cell lung cancer. The CDR3 runs from the conserved cysteine through the conserved F or W. The D gene is left open where the match is weak. Expanded clones get a size class; other rows say once, few or many, or leave the size out.

J: TRBJ2-2; D: -; size: -; V: TRBV29-1; CDR3: CSVAGTREPFF; DNA: TGCAGCGTTGCAGGGACACGGGAGCCGTTTTTT
J: TRBJ1-1; D: -; size: -; V: TRBV5-1; CDR3: CASSLGTGRGEAFF; DNA: TGCGCCAGCAGCTTGGGAACTGGACGAGGTGAGGCTTTCTTT
J: TRBJ2-7; D: -; size: many; V: TRBV16; CDR3: CASSQSYEQYF; DNA: TGTGCCAGCAGCCAATCGTACGAGCAGTACTTC
J: TRBJ1-1; D: -; size: -; V: TRBV29-1; CDR3: CSVLQRVALF; DNA: TGCAGCGTATTACAGCGGGTGGCTTTATTT
J: TRBJ1-3; D: TRBD1; size: -; V: TRBV25-1; CDR3: CANSDDRGNSGNTIYF; DNA: TGTGCCAACAGTGATGACAGGGGCAACTCTGGAAACACCATATATTTT
J: TRBJ1-2; D: -; size: -; V: TRBV18; CDR3: CASSPGQSVSGGYTF; DNA: TGTGCCAGCTCACCTGGTCAGTCAGTTTCGGGTGGCTACACCTTC
J: TRBJ1-2; D: -; size: many; V: TRBV5-8; CDR3: CASSLGDRPGDGYGYTF; DNA: TGTGCCAGCAGCTTAGGTGACAGACCCGGGGACGGCTATGGCTACACCTTC
J: TRBJ2-5; D: -; size: many; V: TRBV11-2; CDR3: CASSARGWTQYF; DNA: TGTGCCAGCAGCGCCCGGGGGTGGACCCAGTACTTC
J: TRBJ2-6; D: -; size: -; V: TRBV12-3/TRBV12-4; CDR3: CASSFPGENVLTF; DNA: TGTGCCAGCAGTTTCCCTGGGGAAAACGTCCTGACTTTC
J: TRBJ1-1; D: TRBD1; size: many; V: TRBV12-3/TRBV12-4; CDR3: CASRPGQGFNTEAFF; DNA: TGTGCCAGCAGGCCAGGACAGGGATTCAACACTGAAGCTTTCTTT
J: TRBJ2-3; D: TRBD1; size: -; V: TRBV12-3/TRBV12-4; CDR3: CASSSGGQPQYF; DNA: TGTGCCAGCAGTTCAGGGGGTCAGCCCCAGTATTTT
J: TRBJ2-1; D: -; size: -; V: TRBV28; CDR3: CASSPVGLDEQFF; DNA: TGTGCCAGCAGTCCGGTGGGTTTAGATGAGCAGTTCTTC
J: TRBJ1-2; D: TRBD1; size: many; V: TRBV6-6; CDR3: CASSSSDRANGYTF; DNA: TGTGCCAGCAGTTCCTCGGACAGGGCGAATGGCTACACCTTC
J: TRBJ2-2; D: TRBD2; size: few; V: TRBV11-2; CDR3: CASSLLAGEYTGELFF; DNA: TGTGCCAGCAGCTTATTAGCGGGTGAGTACACCGGGGAGCTGTTTTTT
J: TRBJ2-7; D: TRBD2; size: -; V: TRBV4-2; CDR3: CPSSQVRAGGLENEQYF; DNA: TGTCCCAGCAGCCAAGTTAGAGCGGGAGGGCTGGAGAACGAGCAGTACTTC
J: TRBJ2-3; D: -; size: -; V: TRBV11-3; CDR3: CASSRITRTTDTQYF; DNA: TGTGCCAGCAGCCGGATAACCCGGACCACAGACACGCAGTATTTT
J: TRBJ2-1; D: -; size: -; V: TRBV29-1; CDR3: CSANGATQGGMGEQFF; DNA: TGCAGCGCCAACGGGGCCACGCAGGGTGGCATGGGTGAGCAGTTCTTC
J: TRBJ1-1; D: -; size: -; V: TRBV29-1; CDR3: CSVGVGMNTGAFF; DNA: TGCAGCGTTGGTGTGGGAATGAACACTGGAGCTTTCTTT
J: TRBJ1-1; D: TRBD1; size: few; V: TRBV29-1; CDR3: CSVAMTGGCSEAFF; DNA: TGCAGCGTAGCTATGACAGGGGGATGCTCTGAAGCTTTCTTT
J: TRBJ2-5; D: -; size: -; V: TRBV11-1; CDR3: CASNSDTYQETQCF; DNA: TGCGCCAGCAACTCGGACACGTACCAAGAGACCCAGTGCTTC
J: TRBJ2-2; D: TRBD2; size: -; V: TRBV28; CDR3: CASTRPGLAGGLITGELFF; DNA: TGTGCCAGCACGCGCCCGGGACTAGCGGGAGGTTTGATCACCGGGGAGCTGTTTTTT
J: TRBJ2-7; D: -; size: few; V: TRBV7-9; CDR3: CASSLEGVRGYEQYF; DNA: TGTGCCAGCAGCTTAGAGGGGGTGAGGGGTTACGAGCAGTACTTC
J: TRBJ2-7; D: TRBD2; size: -; V: TRBV5-4; CDR3: CASSPTAGGYKQYF; DNA: TGTGCCAGTAGCCCCACAGCGGGAGGTTACAAGCAGTATTTC
J: TRBJ1-3; D: -; size: -; V: TRBV10-2; CDR3: CASTESTVRGTIYF; DNA: TGCGCCAGCACTGAGTCGACAGTTCGAGGCACCATATATTTT
J: TRBJ2-7; D: -; size: -; V: TRBV29-1; CDR3: CSVGFPMTCISYEQYF; DNA: TGCAGCGTTGGATTCCCAATGACATGCATCTCCTACGAGCAGTACTTC
J: TRBJ2-7; D: -; size: -; V: TRBV7-2; CDR3: CASSFGGSSYKQYF; DNA: TGTGCCAGCAGCTTCGGTGGGAGTTCCTACAAGCAGTACTTC
J: TRBJ2-1; D: TRBD2; size: -; V: TRBV6-2/TRBV6-3; CDR3: CASRTGGEARAFF; DNA: TGTGCCAGCAGAACGGGAGGGGAGGCTCGCGCGTTCTTC
J: TRBJ2-7; D: -; size: -; V: TRBV4-2; CDR3: CASSQVPGWTTFYEQYF; DNA: TGTGCCAGCAGCCAGGTCCCCGGGTGGACAACCTTCTACGAGCAGTACTTC
J: TRBJ2-7; D: TRBD2; size: many; V: TRBV4-3; CDR3: CASSQSGREFDEQYF; DNA: TGCGCCAGCAGCCAGTCCGGGCGGGAGTTCGACGAGCAGTACTTC
J: TRBJ2-7; D: -; size: many; V: TRBV12-3/TRBV12-4; CDR3: CASSLRGLGSYEQYF; DNA: TGTGCCAGCAGCCTCCGGGGGCTTGGATCTTACGAGCAGTACTTC
J: TRBJ2-1; D: TRBD2; size: few; V: TRBV11-3; CDR3: CASSLLGTSGGYNEQFF; DNA: TGTGCCAGCAGCCTCCTAGGGACTAGCGGGGGCTACAATGAGCAGTTCTTC
J: TRBJ2-5; D: TRBD1; size: many; V: TRBV6-6; CDR3: CASSYLDRHQETQYF; DNA: TGTGCCAGCAGTTACCTGGACAGGCACCAAGAGACCCAGTACTTC
J: TRBJ2-1; D: -; size: -; V: TRBV6-5; CDR3: CANSYKPGTINEQFF; DNA: TGTGCCAACAGTTACAAGCCAGGAACCATTAATGAGCAGTTCTTC
J: TRBJ2-3; D: -; size: many; V: TRBV29-1; CDR3: CSVEDSGATDTQYF; DNA: TGCAGCGTTGAAGATAGCGGAGCCACAGATACGCAGTATTTT
J: TRBJ1-1; D: -; size: -; V: TRBV29-1; CDR3: CSVYIRSTEAFF; DNA: TGCAGCGTATACATCCGGAGCACTGAAGCTTTCTTT
J: TRBJ2-6; D: -; size: -; V: TRBV6-2/TRBV6-3; CDR3: CAISSDLSSRANVLTF; DNA: TGTGCCATCAGTTCGGACCTTAGCTCTAGGGCCAACGTCCTGACTTTC
J: TRBJ2-3; D: -; size: -; V: TRBV6-5; CDR3: CASSYDGMWVDTQYF; DNA: TGTGCCAGCAGTTACGACGGGATGTGGGTGGATACACAGTATTTT
J: TRBJ2-3; D: -; size: -; V: TRBV4-2; CDR3: CTSSQGQATRYF; DNA: TGTACCAGTAGCCAAGGACAAGCTACGCGGTATTTT